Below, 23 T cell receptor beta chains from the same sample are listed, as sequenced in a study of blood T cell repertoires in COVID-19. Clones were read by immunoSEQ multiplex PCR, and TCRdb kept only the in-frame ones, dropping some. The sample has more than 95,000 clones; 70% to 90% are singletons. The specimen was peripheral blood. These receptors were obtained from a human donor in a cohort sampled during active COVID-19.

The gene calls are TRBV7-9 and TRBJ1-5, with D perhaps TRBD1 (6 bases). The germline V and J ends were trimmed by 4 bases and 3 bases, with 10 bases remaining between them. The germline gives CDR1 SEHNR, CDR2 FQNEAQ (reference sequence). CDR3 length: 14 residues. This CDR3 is CASSSRQDNQPQHF. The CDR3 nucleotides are TGTGCCAGCAGCTCACGACAGGACAATCAGCCCCAGCATTTT.

CDR3 bases: TGTGCCAGCAGCCACTGGACAGGGAACGAGCAGTACTTC. Translating gives CASSHWTGNEQYF. This rearrangement joins TRBV13 to TRBJ2-7; TRBD1 agrees at 8 bases. CDR1 is PRHDT, CDR2 FYEKMQ, per germline (reference sequence). The length of the CDR3 is 13 residues. V shed 5 bases, J shed 5 bases, and the junction held 5 bases outside the gene matches.

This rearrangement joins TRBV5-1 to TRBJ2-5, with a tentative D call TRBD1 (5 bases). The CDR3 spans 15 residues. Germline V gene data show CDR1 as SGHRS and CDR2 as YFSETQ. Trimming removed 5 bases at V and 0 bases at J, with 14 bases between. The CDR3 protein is CASSFTSGYQETQYF. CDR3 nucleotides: TGCGCCAGCAGTTTCACCTCAGGGTACCAAGAGACCCAGTACTTC. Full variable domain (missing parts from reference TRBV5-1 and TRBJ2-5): KAGVTQTPRYLIKTRGQQVTLSCSPISGHRSVSWYQQTPGQGLQFLFEYFSETQRNKGNFPGRFSGRQFSNSRSEMNVSTLELGDSALYLCASSFTSGYQETQYFGPGTRLLVL.

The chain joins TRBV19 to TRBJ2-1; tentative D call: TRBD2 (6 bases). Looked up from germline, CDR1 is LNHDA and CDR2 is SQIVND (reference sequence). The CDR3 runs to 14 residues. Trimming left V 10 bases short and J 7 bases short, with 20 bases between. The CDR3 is CATWTGLGINEQFF. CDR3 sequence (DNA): TGTGCCACCTGGACGGGACTTGGGATTAATGAGCAGTTCTTC.

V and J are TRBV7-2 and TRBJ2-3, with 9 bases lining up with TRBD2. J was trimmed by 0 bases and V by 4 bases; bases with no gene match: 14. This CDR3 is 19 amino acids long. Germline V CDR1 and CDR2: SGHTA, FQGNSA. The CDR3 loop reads CASSWRGASSGASTDTQYF. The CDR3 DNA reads TGTGCCAGCAGCTGGAGGGGGGCTTCTAGCGGGGCTAGCACAGATACGCAGTATTTT.

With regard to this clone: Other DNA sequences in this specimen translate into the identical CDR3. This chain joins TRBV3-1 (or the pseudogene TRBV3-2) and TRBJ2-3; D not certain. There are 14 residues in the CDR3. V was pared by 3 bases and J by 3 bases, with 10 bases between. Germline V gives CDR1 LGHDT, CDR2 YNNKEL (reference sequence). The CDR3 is CASSHESPTDTQYF. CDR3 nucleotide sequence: TGTGCCAGCAGCCACGAGAGCCCAACAGATACGCAGTATTTT.

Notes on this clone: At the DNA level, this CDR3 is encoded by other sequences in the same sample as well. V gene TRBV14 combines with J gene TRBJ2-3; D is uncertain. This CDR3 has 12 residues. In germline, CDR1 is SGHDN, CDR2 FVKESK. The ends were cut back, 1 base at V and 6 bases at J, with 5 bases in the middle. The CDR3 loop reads CASSQVRDTQYF. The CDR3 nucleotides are TGTGCCAGCAGCCAAGTTCGGGATACGCAGTATTTT.

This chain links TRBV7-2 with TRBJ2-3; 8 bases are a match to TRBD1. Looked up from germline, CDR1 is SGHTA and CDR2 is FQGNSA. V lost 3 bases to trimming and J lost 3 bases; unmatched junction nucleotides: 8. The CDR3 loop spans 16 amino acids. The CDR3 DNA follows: TGTGCCAGCAGCTTGGCAGGGGGCGGGTGGACAGATACGCAGTATTTT. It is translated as CASSLAGGGWTDTQYF.

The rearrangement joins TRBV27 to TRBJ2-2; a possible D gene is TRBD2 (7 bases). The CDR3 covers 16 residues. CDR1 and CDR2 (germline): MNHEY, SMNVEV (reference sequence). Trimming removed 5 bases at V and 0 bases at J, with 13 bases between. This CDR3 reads CASSLLGGPNTGELFF. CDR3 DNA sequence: TGTGCCAGCAGTCTCCTGGGGGGGCCGAACACCGGGGAGCTGTTTTTT.

CDR3 loop: CAVPHGVTYNEQFF. CDR3 bases: TGTGCCGTCCCCCACGGGGTCACCTACAATGAGCAGTTCTTC. V usage is TRBV7-9 and J usage is TRBJ2-1, with D possibly matching TRBD2 (5 bases). The V gene's germline CDR1 is SEHNR and CDR2 FQNEAQ (reference sequence). Trimming pared 11 bases from V and 2 bases from J, leaving 16 bases between. The CDR3 length is 14 residues.

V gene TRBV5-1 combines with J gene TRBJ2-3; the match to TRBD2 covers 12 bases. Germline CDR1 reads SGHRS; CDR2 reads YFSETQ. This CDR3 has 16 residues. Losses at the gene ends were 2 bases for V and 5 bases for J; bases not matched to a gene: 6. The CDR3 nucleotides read TGCGCCAGCAGCTTTCCTAGCGGGGGGGGGATAGATACGCAGTATTTT. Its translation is CASSFPSGGGIDTQYF.

The CDR3 nucleotides read TGTGCCTGGAGTGTTCAGGGGCTCAAAGGCTACACCTTC. It specifies CAWSVQGLKGYTF. The V gene is TRBV30, the J gene TRBJ1-2; TRBD1 might be the D (6 bases). This CDR3 spans 13 amino acids. V lost 0 bases and J lost 8, with 13 bases in between. Germline values: CDR1 GTSNPN, CDR2 SVGIG (reference sequence).

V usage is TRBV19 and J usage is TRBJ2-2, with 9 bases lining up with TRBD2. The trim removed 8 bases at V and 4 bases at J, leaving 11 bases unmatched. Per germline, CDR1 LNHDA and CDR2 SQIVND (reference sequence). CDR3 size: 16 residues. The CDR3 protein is CASGGAGGPSTGELFF. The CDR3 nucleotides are TGTGCCAGTGGAGGGGCGGGAGGGCCGAGCACCGGGGAGCTGTTTTTT.

CDR3 bases: TGTGCCAGCAGCGTAGTAGAAGGGGTAAATGAAAAACTGTTTTTT. It encodes CASSVVEGVNEKLFF. The V and J genes are TRBV9 and TRBJ1-4; D might be TRBD1 (5 bases). The length of the CDR3 is 15 residues. The germline V gene has CDR1 SGDLS and CDR2 YYNGEE. V lost 0 bases and J lost 5, with 11 bases in between.

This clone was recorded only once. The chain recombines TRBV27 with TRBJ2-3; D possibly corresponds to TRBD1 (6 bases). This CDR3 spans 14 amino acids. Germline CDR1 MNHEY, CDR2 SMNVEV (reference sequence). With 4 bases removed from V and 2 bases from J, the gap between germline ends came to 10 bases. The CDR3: CASSSGQITDTQYF. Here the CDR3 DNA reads TGTGCCAGCAGTTCCGGACAGATCACAGATACGCAGTATTTT.

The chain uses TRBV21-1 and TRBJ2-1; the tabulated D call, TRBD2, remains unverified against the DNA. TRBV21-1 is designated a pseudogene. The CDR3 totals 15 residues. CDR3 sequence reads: CASSKRAGRGDEQFF. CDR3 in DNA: TGTGCCAGCAGCAAAAGGGCTGGTCGCGGGGATGAGCAGTTCTTC.

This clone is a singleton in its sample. The DNA of the CDR3 is TGTGCCAGCAGATTACAGGGTCTTCAGCCCCAGCATTTT. Protein: CASRLQGLQPQHF. The chain couples TRBV2 to TRBJ1-5, with a possible D match to TRBD1 (6 bases). Germline values: CDR1 SNHLY, CDR2 FYNNEI. This CDR3 contains 13 residues. The ends were cut back, 6 bases at V and 6 bases at J, with 12 bases in the middle.

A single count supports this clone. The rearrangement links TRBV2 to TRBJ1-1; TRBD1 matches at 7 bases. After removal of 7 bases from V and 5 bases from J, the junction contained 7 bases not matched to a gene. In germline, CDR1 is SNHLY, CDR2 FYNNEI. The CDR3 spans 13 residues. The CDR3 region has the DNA TGTGCCAGCATCCTACAGGGGAGAACTGAAGCTTTCTTT. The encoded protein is CASILQGRTEAFF.

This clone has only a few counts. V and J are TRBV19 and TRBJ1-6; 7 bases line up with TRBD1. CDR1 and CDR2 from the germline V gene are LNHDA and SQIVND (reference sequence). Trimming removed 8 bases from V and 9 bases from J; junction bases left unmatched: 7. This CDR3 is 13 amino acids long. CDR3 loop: CASLRGRGSPLHF. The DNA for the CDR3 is TGTGCCAGTCTGAGGGGGCGCGGTTCACCCCTCCACTTT.

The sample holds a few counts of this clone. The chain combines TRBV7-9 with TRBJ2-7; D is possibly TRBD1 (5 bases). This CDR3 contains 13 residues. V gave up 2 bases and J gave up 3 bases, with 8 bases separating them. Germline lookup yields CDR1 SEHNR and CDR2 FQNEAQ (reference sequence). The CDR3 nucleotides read TGTGCCAGCAGCTTACAGGGAAACTACGAGCAGTACTTC. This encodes CASSLQGNYEQYF. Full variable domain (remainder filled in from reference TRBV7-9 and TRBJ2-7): DTGVSQNPRHKITKRGQNVTFRCDPISEHNRLYWYRQTLGQGPEFLTYFQNEAQLEKSRLLSDRFSAERPKGSFSTLEIQRTEQGDSAMYLCASSLQGNYEQYFGPGTRLTVT.

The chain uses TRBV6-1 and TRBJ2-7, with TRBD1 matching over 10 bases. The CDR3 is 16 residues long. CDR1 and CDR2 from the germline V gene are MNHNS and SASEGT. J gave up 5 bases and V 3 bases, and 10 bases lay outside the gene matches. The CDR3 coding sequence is TGTGCCAGCAGTGATGGGCGGGACAGGGGAACTGACGAGCAGTACTTC. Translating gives CASSDGRDRGTDEQYF.

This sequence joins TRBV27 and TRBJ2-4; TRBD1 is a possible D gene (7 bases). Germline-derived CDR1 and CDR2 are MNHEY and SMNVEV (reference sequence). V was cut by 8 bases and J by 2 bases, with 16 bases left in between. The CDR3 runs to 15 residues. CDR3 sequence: CASSTTGRPKNIQYF. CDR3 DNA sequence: TGTGCCAGCTCCACGACAGGGAGGCCCAAAAACATTCAGTACTTC.

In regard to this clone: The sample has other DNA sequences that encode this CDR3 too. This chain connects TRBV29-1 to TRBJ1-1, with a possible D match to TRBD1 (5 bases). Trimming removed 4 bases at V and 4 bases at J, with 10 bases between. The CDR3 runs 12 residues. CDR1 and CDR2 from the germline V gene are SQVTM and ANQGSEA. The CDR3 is CSVVVGGTEAFF. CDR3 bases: TGCAGCGTTGTGGTGGGGGGCACTGAAGCTTTCTTT.